These 19 T cell receptor beta chains share one sample of origin, sequenced in a study of a mutant IDH1 vaccine in newly diagnosed glioma. These receptors lack a known antigen. Some clones are missing from TCRdb's copy, which holds only in-frame ones; the method was immunoSEQ multiplex PCR. The sample gives roughly 130,000 clones, 80% of which show up once; about 5.5% is in the top ten. Stated time point: week 11, during vaccination. Vaccination used 300 ug of mutant IDH1 20-mer peptide per dose, with topical imiquimod. The material was PBMCs, obtained from a glioma patient whose treatment included an IDH1 peptide vaccine. The receptors originated from a man aged 35-49 years with glioma.

The rearrangement joins TRBV27 to TRBJ2-1; 7 positions match TRBD1. CDR3 length equals 15 residues. V shed 2 bases, J shed 9 bases, and the junction held 10 bases outside the gene matches. Germline CDR1 and CDR2: MNHEY and SMNVEV (reference sequence). CDR3 residues: CASSLNRGRFGEQFF. The CDR3 coding sequence is TGTGCCAGCAGTTTAAACAGGGGCCGTTTCGGTGAGCAGTTCTTC.

This chain joins TRBV29-1 and TRBJ2-3; D perhaps matches TRBD1 (5 bases). Trimming removed 7 bases at V and 2 bases at J, with 16 bases between. There are 14 residues in the CDR3. Per germline, CDR1 SQVTM and CDR2 ANQGSEA. CDR3 region: CSAPTGALTDTQYF. The CDR3 DNA reads TGCAGCGCCCCTACAGGCGCACTCACAGATACGCAGTATTTT.

The V gene is TRBV19, the J gene TRBJ1-5; a weak D match, TRBD1 (5 bases). V was shortened by 5 bases and J by 9 bases, with 32 bases between the two germline ends. The CDR3 covers 19 residues. The germline V gene encodes CDR1 LNHDA and CDR2 SQIVND (reference sequence). The CDR3 DNA follows: TGTGCCAGTAGTTTTCCTCGATGGACCGGGAAAAGTCCAGGGTGGCCCCAGCATTTT. This translates into CASSFPRWTGKSPGWPQHF.

The chain uses TRBV5-4 and TRBJ1-1; D unresolved. Trimming removed 2 bases at V and 1 base at J, with 12 bases between. This CDR3 contains 15 residues. Germline V gene data show CDR1 as SGHNT and CDR2 as YYREEE (reference sequence). CDR3 protein: CASSLGRTENTEAFF. The CDR3 DNA is TGTGCCAGCAGCTTAGGACGGACCGAGAACACTGAAGCTTTCTTT.

In this sample, this clone turned up a few times. This rearrangement joins TRBV19 to TRBJ1-6; D remains ambiguous. This CDR3 has 15 amino acids. V was shortened by 4 bases and J by 2 bases, with 9 bases between the two germline ends. Germline lookup yields CDR1 LNHDA and CDR2 SQIVND (reference sequence). The CDR3 DNA is TGTGCCAGTAGTAGGTCAGCCGCCTATAATTCACCCCTCCACTTT. This codes for CASSRSAAYNSPLHF.

In its sample, this clone was seen once. The chain employs TRBV6-1 and TRBJ1-2; possibly TRBD1 for D (6 bases). V was pared by 0 bases and J by 6 bases, with 11 bases between. This CDR3 comprises 14 residues. Per germline, CDR1 MNHNS and CDR2 SASEGT. CDR3 bases: TGTGCCAGCAGTGAAGCCTACAGGGTCGATGGCTACACCTTC. The encoded protein is CASSEAYRVDGYTF.

CDR3 bases: TGTGCCAGCAGTTACTCCGCCCGGACCGGGGAGCTGTTTTTT. Translated, it gives CASSYSARTGELFF. The V and J genes are TRBV6-5 and TRBJ2-2; D remains ambiguous. With 0 bases removed from V and 5 bases from J, the gap between germline ends came to 7 bases. CDR3 size: 14 residues. The V gene's germline CDR1 is MNHEY and CDR2 SVGAGI.

V gene TRBV7-2 combines with J gene TRBJ2-6, with D possibly being TRBD1 (6 bases). Looked up from germline, CDR1 is SGHTA and CDR2 is FQGNSA. The CDR3 is 15 amino acids. The ends were cut back, 2 bases at V and 3 bases at J, with 8 bases in the middle. DNA for the CDR3: TGTGCCAGCAGCTTAAGGGGGATTGGGGCCAACGTCCTGACTTTC. Translation gives CASSLRGIGANVLTF.

The chain recombines TRBV7-9 with TRBJ1-2, with unresolved D. V was pared by 8 bases and J by 7 bases, with 17 bases between. The CDR3 covers 13 residues. Germline assignment: CDR1 SEHNR and CDR2 FQNEAQ (reference sequence). The CDR3 spells CASRTSLLGGYTF. CDR3 bases: TGTGCCAGCCGGACTTCCTTGTTGGGTGGCTACACCTTC.

The V and J genes are TRBV27 and TRBJ1-6, with D perhaps matching TRBD1 (5 bases). V was trimmed by 2 bases and J by 8 bases, leaving 7 bases between them. Looked up from germline, CDR1 is MNHEY and CDR2 is SMNVEV (reference sequence). This CDR3 is 13 amino acids long. CDR3 region: CASSLQGDSPLHF. CDR3 DNA: TGTGCCAGCAGTTTACAGGGAGATTCACCCCTCCACTTT.

The rearrangement links TRBV27 to TRBJ2-1; a possible D gene is TRBD2 (7 bases). This CDR3 comprises 15 residues. V was shortened by 1 base and J by 6 bases, with 13 bases between the two germline ends. CDR1 and CDR2 from the germline V gene are MNHEY and SMNVEV (reference sequence). The DNA for the CDR3 is TGTGCCAGCAGTTTATACGGCGGGGGCCGCAATGAGCAGTTCTTC. The encoded protein is CASSLYGGGRNEQFF.

The chain carries TRBV29-1 and TRBJ1-1; weak D call: TRBD1 (5 bases). Looked up from germline, CDR1 is SQVTM and CDR2 is ANQGSEA. The length of the CDR3 is 13 residues. Trimming shortened V by 6 bases and J by 1 base, and 12 bases separated the two germline ends. The CDR3 region has the DNA TGCAGCGTGAGGGACGGATCGAACACTGAAGCTTTCTTT. Translated, it gives CSVRDGSNTEAFF.

In its sample, this clone was seen once. The genes are TRBV18 and TRBJ2-1, with 8 bases identical to TRBD1. This CDR3 has 17 residues. V lost 2 bases and J lost 4; bases outside the gene matches: 10. CDR1 and CDR2 from the germline V gene are KGHSH and LQKENI. The CDR3 DNA follows: TGTGCCAGCTCACCATTACAGGGGGTCGGGGTATACAATGAGCAGTTCTTC. Translation: CASSPLQGVGVYNEQFF. Supplemented by reference TRBV18 and TRBJ2-1, the full variable domain reads NAGVMQNPRHLVRRRGQEARLRCSPMKGHSHVYWYRQLPEEGLKFMVYLQKENIIDESGMPKERFSAEFPKEGPSILRIQQVVRGDSAAYFCASSPLQGVGVYNEQFFGPGTRLTVL.

The rearrangement joins TRBV5-6 to TRBJ1-2; 8 bases line up with TRBD1. The V and J ends lost 2 bases and 7 bases, in that order; junction bases with no gene match: 4. There are 13 residues in the CDR3. The germline V gene encodes CDR1 SGHDT and CDR2 YYEEEE. The CDR3 loop reads CASSFQGAGGYTF. CDR3 bases: TGTGCCAGCAGCTTTCAGGGGGCTGGTGGCTACACCTTC.

Remarks on this clone: The identical CDR3 is also encoded by other nucleotide sequences in the sample. This rearrangement joins TRBV5-6 to TRBJ1-5; D might be TRBD1 (5 bases). The CDR3 contains 16 residues. Trimming stripped 4 bases from V and 7 bases from J, with 21 bases between. In germline, CDR1 is SGHDT, CDR2 YYEEEE. The CDR3 sequence is CASSLFGQGERQPQHF. CDR3 bases: TGTGCCAGCAGCCTGTTCGGCCAGGGAGAGAGACAGCCCCAGCATTTT.

The V call is TRBV5-6, the J call TRBJ2-3; the match to TRBD2 covers 11 bases. Germline V gene sequence: CDR1 SGHDT, CDR2 YYEEEE. The CDR3 is made up of 17 amino acids. V shed 2 bases and J 1 base; nucleotides not matched to a gene: 6. The CDR3 loop is CASSFRLAGPGTDTQYF. For the CDR3, the DNA is TGTGCCAGCAGCTTTCGACTAGCGGGACCAGGCACAGATACGCAGTATTTT.

The rearrangement links TRBV9 to TRBJ2-5, with 9 bases aligning to TRBD2. This CDR3 contains 16 residues. J was trimmed by 5 bases and V by 0 bases; bases with no gene match: 8. Germline CDR1 reads SGDLS; CDR2 reads YYNGEE. Here the CDR3 DNA reads TGTGCCAGCAGCGTAGCGGCGGGAGGGCCCGGGGAGACCCAGTACTTC. Residues: CASSVAAGGPGETQYF.

The chain has TRBV29-1 and TRBJ1-2, with 10 bases fitting TRBD1. With V trimmed by 5 bases and J by 8 bases, 11 bases remained unmatched. This CDR3 spans 14 amino acids. Germline loops: CDR1 SQVTM, CDR2 ANQGSEA. This CDR3 reads CSVSGGQGREGYTF. The DNA of the CDR3 is TGCAGCGTTTCGGGGGGACAGGGGAGAGAGGGCTACACCTTC.

This clone was detected once. In DNA form, the CDR3 reads TGTGCCAGCAGCCAAGATGGTTCTAGCGGGAGAATCTCCTACAATGAGCAGTTCTTC. It is translated as CASSQDGSSGRISYNEQFF. The genes are TRBV4-2 and TRBJ2-1, with TRBD2 matching 10 bases. Germline assignment: CDR1 LGHNA and CDR2 YNFKEQ. The CDR3 sequence is 19 residues long. V dropped 0 bases and J dropped 0; count of bases not matched to a gene: 8.